The 27 T cell receptor beta chains listed next were all sequenced from one sample in a study of blood T cell repertoires in COVID-19. The repertoire was sequenced with immunoSEQ multiplex PCR; TCRdb's copy has only in-frame clones and lacks some. The sample contains under 500,000 clones, nearly 90% of which appear only once. The material sequenced was PBMCs or T cells enriched from blood (not recorded which). The receptor source for this set is a woman aged 18-30 years with acute COVID-19.

The V gene is TRBV27, the J gene TRBJ2-2; maybe TRBD1 (5 bases). Trimming removed 4 bases from V and 1 base from J, with 13 bases in between. The CDR3 runs 16 residues. From germline, CDR1 is MNHEY and CDR2 SMNVEV (reference sequence). CDR3 sequence (DNA): TGTGCCAGCAGTTCCGCGAGCAGGGTGAACACCGGGGAGCTGTTTTTT. Translated: CASSSASRVNTGELFF.

The chain joins TRBV10-3 to TRBJ2-1, with 8 bases that match TRBD2. Germline loops: CDR1 ENHRY, CDR2 SYGVKD. This CDR3 is 16 amino acids long. Unmatched junction bases numbered 8, after V lost 4 bases and J lost 3 bases. The CDR3 region is CAISAGGAGSYNEQFF. The CDR3 DNA reads as TGTGCCATCAGTGCCGGGGGGGCTGGGAGCTACAATGAGCAGTTCTTC.

The gene calls are TRBV5-1 and TRBJ2-7; D might be TRBD2 (5 bases). Deletions cut 1 base from V and 0 bases from J, with 14 bases between. The CDR3 has 16 residues. Germline lookup yields CDR1 SGHRS and CDR2 YFSETQ. CDR3 protein: CASSLRRPKISYEQYF. Here the CDR3 DNA reads TGCGCCAGCAGCTTGCGGAGGCCAAAGATCTCCTACGAGCAGTACTTC.

The chain combines TRBV18 with TRBJ1-6, with a weak D call TRBD1 (5 bases). V was pared by 2 bases and J by 6 bases, with 11 bases between. The CDR3 is made up of 15 amino acids. Looked up from germline, CDR1 is KGHSH and CDR2 is LQKENI. CDR3 loop: CASSPRGIRNSPLHF. The CDR3 DNA reads TGTGCCAGCTCACCAAGGGGAATACGTAATTCACCCCTCCACTTT.

The chain has TRBV2 and TRBJ1-4, with D perhaps TRBD1 (6 bases). The V gene lost 6 bases and the J gene lost 3 bases, with 20 bases spanning the gap. Germline V lookup: CDR1 SNHLY, CDR2 FYNNEI. This CDR3 is built from 17 residues. The CDR3, as DNA: TGTGCCAGCAGGCAGGGGCTCATCGGGACCTCTAATGAAAAACTGTTTTTT. Translated, it gives CASRQGLIGTSNEKLFF. The whole variable domain, filled in from reference TRBV2 and TRBJ1-4, reads EPEVTQTPSHQVTQMGQEVILRCVPISNHLYFYWYRQILGQKVEFLVSFYNNEISEKSEIFDDQFSVERPDGSNFTLKIRSTKLEDSAMYFCASRQGLIGTSNEKLFFGSGTQLSVL.

The genes are TRBV19 and TRBJ1-4; D remains ambiguous. The germline V and J ends were trimmed by 2 bases and 13 bases, with 17 bases remaining between them. The CDR3 totals 14 residues. Germline V gene sequence: CDR1 LNHDA, CDR2 SQIVND (reference sequence). The CDR3 region has the DNA TGTGCCAGTAGTATACCCGACGGAGGAGCAGGACTGTTTTTT. This translates into CASSIPDGGAGLFF.

Details on this clone: The sample has other DNA sequences that encode this CDR3 too. This chain links TRBV19 with TRBJ1-5; 10 bases fit TRBD1. V dropped 6 bases and J dropped 2; count of bases not matched to a gene: 1. The CDR3 runs 14 residues. Germline V gives CDR1 LNHDA, CDR2 SQIVND (reference sequence). The CDR3 DNA reads TGTGCCAGTAGCGGACAGGGGGGCAATCAGCCCCAGCATTTT. Its translation: CASSGQGGNQPQHF.

In this sample, this clone turned up once. The V gene is TRBV2, the J gene TRBJ2-1; no firm D call. There are 12 residues in the CDR3. The germline V gene has CDR1 SNHLY and CDR2 FYNNEI. Trimming cost V 3 bases and J 5 bases, with 5 bases left between them. CDR3 region: CASSDLDNEQFF. For the CDR3, the DNA is TGTGCCAGCAGTGATTTAGACAATGAGCAGTTCTTC.

The chain recombines TRBV7-2 with TRBJ1-1, with a tentative D call TRBD1 (5 bases). Trimming cost V 1 base and J 5 bases, with 14 bases left between them. Germline assignment: CDR1 SGHTA and CDR2 FQGNSA. This CDR3 region has 15 residues. The CDR3 loop is CASSLVARVGTEAFF. The CDR3 DNA is TGTGCCAGCAGCTTAGTTGCCAGGGTCGGTACTGAAGCTTTCTTT. Filled out from reference TRBV7-2 and TRBJ1-1, the complete variable domain reads GAGVSQSPSNKVTEKGKDVELRCDPISGHTALYWYRQSLGQGLEFLIYFQGNSAPDKSGLPSDRFSAERTGGSVSTLTIQRTQQEDSAVYLCASSLVARVGTEAFFGQGTRLTVV.

This clone was counted once. The V and J genes are TRBV15 and TRBJ2-1; D is perhaps TRBD1 (6 bases). The V end lost 0 bases, the J end lost 1 base, and 7 bases lay between the germline ends. Germline V gene lookup returns CDR1 LNHNV and CDR2 YYDKDF (reference sequence). This CDR3 is 15 amino acids long. The CDR3 spells CATSRDRGSYNEQFF. CDR3 nucleotide sequence: TGTGCCACCAGCAGAGACAGGGGATCCTACAATGAGCAGTTCTTC.

The chain carries TRBV5-4 and TRBJ2-3; TRBD2 might be the D (6 bases). This CDR3 has 15 residues. V was shortened by 2 bases and J by 0 bases, with 10 bases between the two germline ends. Germline assignment: CDR1 SGHNT and CDR2 YYREEE (reference sequence). CDR3 bases: TGTGCCAGCAGCTTCGGGGGTCAAAGCACAGATACGCAGTATTTT. It yields the protein CASSFGGQSTDTQYF. The complete variable domain, with remaining parts taken from reference TRBV5-4 and TRBJ2-3, reads ETGVTQSPTHLIKTRGQQVTLRCSSQSGHNTVSWYQQALGQGPQFIFQYYREEENGRGNFPPRFSGLQFPNYSSELNVNALELDDSALYLCASSFGGQSTDTQYFGPGTRLTVL.

The chain couples TRBV28 to TRBJ2-2; 13 bases match TRBD2. The V gene's germline CDR1 is MDHEN and CDR2 SYDVKM. After removal of 6 bases from V and 6 bases from J, the junction contained 4 bases not matched to a gene. The length of the CDR3 is 15 residues. This CDR3 reads CASRTSGRAAGELFF. The CDR3 coding sequence is TGTGCCAGCAGAACTAGCGGGAGGGCCGCCGGGGAGCTGTTTTTT. Full variable domain (remainder filled in from reference TRBV28 and TRBJ2-2): DVKVTQSSRYLVKRTGEKVFLECVQDMDHENMFWYRQDPGLGLRLIYFSYDVKMKEKGDIPEGYSVSREKKERFSLILESASTNQTSMYLCASRTSGRAAGELFFGEGSRLTVL.

This chain links TRBV30 with TRBJ1-4, with a possible D match to TRBD1 (5 bases). The length of the CDR3 is 15 residues. Deletions cut 4 bases from V and 8 bases from J, with 20 bases between. CDR1 is GTSNPN and CDR2 is SVGIG in the germline V gene (reference sequence). The CDR3 is CAWNWGEYRGEKLFF. The CDR3 DNA follows: TGTGCCTGGAATTGGGGGGAATATAGAGGAGAAAAACTGTTTTTT.

The chain links TRBV7-6 to TRBJ2-7; 10 bases map to TRBD1. J gave up 5 bases and V 2 bases, and 3 bases lay outside the gene matches. The CDR3 is 14 residues long. Germline assignment: CDR1 SGHVS and CDR2 FNYEAQ. In DNA form, the CDR3 reads TGTGCCAGCAGCTTACGACAGGGGGCTAACGAGCAGTACTTC. Its protein is CASSLRQGANEQYF.

The chain carries TRBV5-6 and TRBJ2-7; 11 bases are a match to TRBD1. Germline assignment: CDR1 SGHDT and CDR2 YYEEEE. V shed 4 bases, J shed 6 bases, and the junction held 3 bases outside the gene matches. The CDR3 totals 13 residues. CDR3 protein: CASSTGTGGEQYF. The CDR3 coding sequence is TGTGCCAGCAGCACGGGGACAGGGGGCGAGCAGTACTTC.

The chain uses TRBV19 and TRBJ1-1; maybe TRBD1 (5 bases). CDR1 LNHDA and CDR2 SQIVND come from the germline V gene (reference sequence). Trimming cost V 4 bases and J 0 bases, with 12 bases left between them. This CDR3 is 15 amino acids long. CDR3 amino acids: CASSRGSSMNTEAFF. CDR3 DNA: TGTGCCAGTAGTAGGGGCTCGTCCATGAACACTGAAGCTTTCTTT. Based on the CDR3 plus reference TRBV19 and TRBJ1-1, the full variable domain is DGGITQSPKYLFRKEGQNVTLSCEQNLNHDAMYWYRQDPGQGLRLIYYSQIVNDFQKGDIAEGYSVSREKKESFPLTVTSAQKNPTAFYLCASSRGSSMNTEAFFGQGTRLTVV.

This sequence joins TRBV14 and TRBJ2-2, with TRBD2 matching over 12 bases. J was trimmed by 7 bases and V by 4 bases; bases with no gene match: 7. The CDR3 contains 16 residues. In germline, CDR1 is SGHDN, CDR2 FVKESK. The CDR3 protein is CASSPRLAGAGGELFF. For the CDR3, the DNA is TGTGCCAGCAGCCCACGACTAGCGGGAGCGGGCGGGGAGCTGTTTTTT.

This clone was observed many times. The chain links TRBV19 to TRBJ1-2; a weak D match, TRBD1 (5 bases). The length of the CDR3 is 12 residues. In germline, CDR1 is LNHDA, CDR2 SQIVND (reference sequence). V was pared by 6 bases and J by 1 base, with 6 bases between. The CDR3 nucleotides are TGTGCCAGTAGACAGGTTAACTATGGCTACACCTTC. Translation: CASRQVNYGYTF. Filled out from reference TRBV19 and TRBJ1-2, the complete variable domain reads DGGITQSPKYLFRKEGQNVTLSCEQNLNHDAMYWYRQDPGQGLRLIYYSQIVNDFQKGDIAEGYSVSREKKESFPLTVTSAQKNPTAFYLCASRQVNYGYTFGSGTRLTVV.

The chain employs TRBV5-4 and TRBJ1-2; D is uncertain. The CDR3 contains 13 residues. V lost 5 bases and J 6 bases, leaving 14 bases between the germline ends. CDR1 SGHNT and CDR2 YYREEE come from the germline V gene (reference sequence). The CDR3 bases are TGTGCCAGCAGAATTACAGATGCTCATGGCTACACCTTC. Translated: CASRITDAHGYTF.

The rearrangement joins TRBV25-1 to TRBJ1-6; D call uncertain. Germline CDR1 MGHDK, CDR2 SYGVNS. Trimming stripped 6 bases from V and 2 bases from J, with 11 bases between. This CDR3 is built from 15 residues. The CDR3 sequence is CASSLRSAYNSPLHF. In nucleotides, the CDR3 is TGTGCCAGCAGCCTCAGAAGTGCCTATAATTCACCCCTCCACTTT.

This CDR3 is CASSYRTGANQPQHF. CDR3 DNA: TGTGCCAGCAGTTACAGGACAGGGGCTAATCAGCCCCAGCATTTT. J is TRBJ1-5 and V is TRBV6-5; 9 nucleotides agree with TRBD1. Per germline, CDR1 MNHEY and CDR2 SVGAGI. This CDR3 region has 15 residues. Unmatched junction bases numbered 3, after V lost 2 bases and J lost 4 bases.

The V gene is TRBV29-1, the J gene TRBJ2-1, with D possibly matching TRBD1 (6 bases). This CDR3 has 16 amino acids. Germline CDR1 reads SQVTM; CDR2 reads ANQGSEA. V gave up 1 base and J gave up 4 bases, with 17 bases separating them. CDR3 sequence (DNA): TGCAGCGTTGAAGGGGGATGGCAGGGGACGTACAATGAGCAGTTCTTC. As protein: CSVEGGWQGTYNEQFF.

The chain couples TRBV12-3 or TRBV12-4 to TRBJ1-1; D unresolved. The ends were cut back, 3 bases at V and 4 bases at J, with 9 bases in the middle. This CDR3 comprises 13 residues. CDR3 protein: CASSFLRSTEAFF. The CDR3 coding sequence is TGTGCCAGCAGTTTTCTGCGGTCCACTGAAGCTTTCTTT.

This clone was picked up one time. V is TRBV27 and J is TRBJ2-7; TRBD1 might be the D (6 bases). V was pared by 5 bases and J by 2 bases, with 13 bases between. Germline V gene lookup returns CDR1 MNHEY and CDR2 SMNVEV (reference sequence). The CDR3 spans 14 residues. The CDR3 region has the DNA TGTGCCAGCAGTAACAGGGTGTACACCTACGAGCAGTACTTC. This gives the protein CASSNRVYTYEQYF.

The chain recombines TRBV5-6 with TRBJ2-1, with D uncertain. The ends were cut back, 0 bases at V and 7 bases at J, with 11 bases in the middle. The length of the CDR3 is 14 residues. Germline V lookup: CDR1 SGHDT, CDR2 YYEEEE. CDR3 amino acids: CASSLEPRRNEQFF. CDR3 sequence (DNA): TGTGCCAGCAGCTTGGAACCCCGTCGGAATGAGCAGTTCTTC.

The rearrangement links TRBV18 to TRBJ1-1, with TRBD1 matching over 8 bases. Losses at the gene ends were 3 bases for V and 0 bases for J; bases not matched to a gene: 6. The CDR3 totals 16 residues. Germline assignment: CDR1 KGHSH and CDR2 LQKENI. CDR3: CASSPVRGQMNTEAFF. The CDR3 nucleotides read TGTGCCAGCTCACCCGTCAGGGGGCAGATGAACACTGAAGCTTTCTTT.

The V and J genes are TRBV12-3 or TRBV12-4 and TRBJ1-6; D remains ambiguous. V lost 6 bases and J lost 10, with 13 bases in between. This CDR3 contains 13 residues. This chain's CDR3 is CASSRVQESPLHF. CDR3 nucleotides: TGTGCCAGCAGCCGAGTGCAAGAATCACCCCTCCACTTT.